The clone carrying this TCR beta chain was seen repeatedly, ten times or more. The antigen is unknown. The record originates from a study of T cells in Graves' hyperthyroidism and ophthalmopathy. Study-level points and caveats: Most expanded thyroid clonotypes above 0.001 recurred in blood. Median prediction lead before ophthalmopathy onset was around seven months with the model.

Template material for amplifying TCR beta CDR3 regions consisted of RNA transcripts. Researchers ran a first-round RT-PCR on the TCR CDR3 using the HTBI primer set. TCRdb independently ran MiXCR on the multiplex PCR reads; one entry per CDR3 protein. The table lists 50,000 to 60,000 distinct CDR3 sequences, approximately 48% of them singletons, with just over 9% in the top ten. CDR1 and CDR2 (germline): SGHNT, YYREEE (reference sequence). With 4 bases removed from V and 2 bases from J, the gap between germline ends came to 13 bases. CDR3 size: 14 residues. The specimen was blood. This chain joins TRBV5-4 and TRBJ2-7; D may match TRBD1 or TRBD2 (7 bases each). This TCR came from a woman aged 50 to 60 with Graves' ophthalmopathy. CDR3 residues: CASSGGGQPYEQYF. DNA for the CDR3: TGTGCCAGCAGCGGCGGGGGACAGCCCTACGAGCAGTACTTC.